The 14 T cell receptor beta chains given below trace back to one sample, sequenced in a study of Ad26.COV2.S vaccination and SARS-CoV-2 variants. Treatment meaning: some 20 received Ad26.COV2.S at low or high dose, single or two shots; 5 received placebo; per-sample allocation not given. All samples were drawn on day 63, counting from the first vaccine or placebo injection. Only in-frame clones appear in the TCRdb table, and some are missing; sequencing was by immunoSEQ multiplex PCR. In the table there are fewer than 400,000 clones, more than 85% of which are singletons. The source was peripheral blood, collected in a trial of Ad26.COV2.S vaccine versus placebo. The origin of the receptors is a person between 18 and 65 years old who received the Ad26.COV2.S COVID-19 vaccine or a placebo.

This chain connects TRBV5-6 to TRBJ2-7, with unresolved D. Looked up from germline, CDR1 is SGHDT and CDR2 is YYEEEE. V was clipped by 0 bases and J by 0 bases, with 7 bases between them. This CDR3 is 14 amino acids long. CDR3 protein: CASSLVESSYEQYF. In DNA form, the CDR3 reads TGTGCCAGCAGCTTGGTTGAGAGCTCCTACGAGCAGTACTTC.

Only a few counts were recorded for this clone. CDR3 nucleotides: TGCGCCAGCAGCTTGGAAGGTGAGGGCGGCTACACCTTC. Its protein product is CASSLEGEGGYTF. The chain joins TRBV5-1 to TRBJ1-2; D remains ambiguous. Between the trimmed V and J ends, which lost 0 bases and 8 bases, there was a span of 11 bases. The CDR3 contains 13 residues. Germline V gene lookup returns CDR1 SGHRS and CDR2 YFSETQ. Combining the CDR3 with reference TRBV5-1 and TRBJ1-2 gives the whole variable domain KAGVTQTPRYLIKTRGQQVTLSCSPISGHRSVSWYQQTPGQGLQFLFEYFSETQRNKGNFPGRFSGRQFSNSRSEMNVSTLELGDSALYLCASSLEGEGGYTFGSGTRLTVV.

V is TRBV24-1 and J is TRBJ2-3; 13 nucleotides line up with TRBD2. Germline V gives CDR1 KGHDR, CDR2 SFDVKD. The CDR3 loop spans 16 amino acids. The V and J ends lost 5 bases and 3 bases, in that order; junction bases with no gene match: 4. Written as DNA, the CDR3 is TGTGCCACCAGTGCCGGGACTAGCGGGGAGACAGATACGCAGTATTTT. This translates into CATSAGTSGETDTQYF.

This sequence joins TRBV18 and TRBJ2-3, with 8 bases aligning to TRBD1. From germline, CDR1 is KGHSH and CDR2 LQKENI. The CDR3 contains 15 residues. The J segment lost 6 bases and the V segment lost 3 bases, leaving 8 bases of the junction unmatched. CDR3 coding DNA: TGTGCCAGCTCACCGCCCCAGGGGGCCGGCGATACGCAGTATTTT. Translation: CASSPPQGAGDTQYF.

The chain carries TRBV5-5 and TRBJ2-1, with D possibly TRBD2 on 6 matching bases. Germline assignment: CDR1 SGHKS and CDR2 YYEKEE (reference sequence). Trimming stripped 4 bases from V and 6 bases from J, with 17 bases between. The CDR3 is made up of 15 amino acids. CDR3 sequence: CASSLPAGLSNEQFF. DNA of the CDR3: TGTGCCAGCAGCCTCCCGGCGGGGCTGAGCAATGAGCAGTTCTTC.

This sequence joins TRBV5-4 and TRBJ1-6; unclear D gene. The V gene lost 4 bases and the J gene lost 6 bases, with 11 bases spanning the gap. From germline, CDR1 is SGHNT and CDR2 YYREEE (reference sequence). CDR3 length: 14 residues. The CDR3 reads CASSLRESNSPLHF. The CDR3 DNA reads TGTGCCAGCAGCCTCCGGGAGAGTAATTCACCCCTCCACTTT.

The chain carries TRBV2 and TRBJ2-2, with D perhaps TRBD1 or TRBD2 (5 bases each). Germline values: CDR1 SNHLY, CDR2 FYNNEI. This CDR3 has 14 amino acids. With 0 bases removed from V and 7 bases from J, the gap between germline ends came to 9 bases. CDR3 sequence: CASSEAGVGGELFF. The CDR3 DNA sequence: TGTGCCAGCAGTGAAGCGGGGGTCGGCGGGGAGCTGTTTTTT.

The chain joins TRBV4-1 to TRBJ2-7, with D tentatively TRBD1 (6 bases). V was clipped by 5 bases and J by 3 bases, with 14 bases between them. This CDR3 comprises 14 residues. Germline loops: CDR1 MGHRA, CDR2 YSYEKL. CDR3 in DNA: TGCGCCAGCAGCAACCGGGACACTAGCTACGAGCAGTACTTC. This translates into CASSNRDTSYEQYF.

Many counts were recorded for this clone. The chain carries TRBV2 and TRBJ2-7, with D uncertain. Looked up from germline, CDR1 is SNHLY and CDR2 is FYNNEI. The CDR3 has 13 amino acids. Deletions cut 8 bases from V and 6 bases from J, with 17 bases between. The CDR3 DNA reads TGTGCCAGCCGGCCGCGACTTGGATCCGAGCAGTACTTC. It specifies CASRPRLGSEQYF.

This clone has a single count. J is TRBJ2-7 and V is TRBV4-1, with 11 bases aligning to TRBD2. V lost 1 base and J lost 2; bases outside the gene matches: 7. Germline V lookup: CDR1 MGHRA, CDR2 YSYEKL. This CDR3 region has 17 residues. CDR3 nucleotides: TGCGCCAGCAGCCAAGGAACTAGCGGGGGACCCCCCTACGAGCAGTACTTC. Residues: CASSQGTSGGPPYEQYF.

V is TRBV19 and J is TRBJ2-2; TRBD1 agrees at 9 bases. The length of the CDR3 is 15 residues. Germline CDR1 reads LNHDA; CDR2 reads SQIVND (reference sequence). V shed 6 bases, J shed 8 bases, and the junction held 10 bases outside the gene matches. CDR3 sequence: CASSSPGQGLGELFF. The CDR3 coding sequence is TGTGCCAGTAGCAGCCCGGGACAGGGTTTAGGGGAGCTGTTTTTT.

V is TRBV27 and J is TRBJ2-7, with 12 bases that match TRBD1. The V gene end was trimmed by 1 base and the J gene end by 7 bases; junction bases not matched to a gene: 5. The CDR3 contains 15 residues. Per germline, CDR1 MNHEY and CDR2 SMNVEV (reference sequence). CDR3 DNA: TGTGCCAGCAGTTTATGGGGACAGGGGGCGAGAGAGCAGTACTTC. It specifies CASSLWGQGAREQYF.

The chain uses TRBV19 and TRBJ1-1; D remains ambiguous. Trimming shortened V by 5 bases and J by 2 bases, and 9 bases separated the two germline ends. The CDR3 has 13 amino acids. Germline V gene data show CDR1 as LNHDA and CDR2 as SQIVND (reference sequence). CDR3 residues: CASSSTANTEAFF. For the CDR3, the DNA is TGTGCCAGTAGTTCAACGGCTAACACTGAAGCTTTCTTT.

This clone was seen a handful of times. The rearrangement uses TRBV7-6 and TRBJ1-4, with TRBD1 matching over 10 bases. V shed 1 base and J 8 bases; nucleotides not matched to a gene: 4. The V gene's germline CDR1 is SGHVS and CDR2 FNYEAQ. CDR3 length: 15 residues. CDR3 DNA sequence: TGTGCCAGCAGCTTAGAGACAGGGGGCGGCGAAAAACTGTTTTTT. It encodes CASSLETGGGEKLFF.